This T cell receptor (beta chain) was obtained from a study of blood T cell repertoires in COVID-19. Study-wide context: COVID-19 samples from acute and convalescent phases originated in the United States, Italy and Spain.

TCRdb's table, derived via immunoSEQ multiplex PCR, lists solely in-frame clones and lacks some. The sample holds some 60,000 clones, about nine tenths seen once. Trimming took off 1 base at V and 2 bases at J, with 15 bases between the two ends. CDR3 size: 17 residues. The chain joins TRBV23-1 to TRBJ1-3, with a weak D call TRBD1 (5 bases). TRBV23-1 is an ORF for which the function is uncertain. This clonotype was obtained from a man in his sixties with acute or convalescent COVID-19. Specimen: peripheral blood. The CDR3 sequence: CASSQCLLTGAGNTIYF. The CDR3 DNA follows: TGCGCCAGCAGTCAATGCCTACTGACGGGGGCTGGAAACACCATATATTTT.